The 32 T cell receptor beta chains below come from one sample, sequenced in a study of high-grade serous ovarian cancer treatment subgroups. The tumor samples were collected prior to definitive surgery or chemotherapy. The protocol was immunoSEQ multiplex PCR, while the TCRdb copy is restricted to in-frame clones and leaves out a portion. The sample shows about 6,600 clones, around 79% of them seen only once. Source material: tumor tissue. The receptors stem from a human donor with high-grade serous ovarian cancer.

The chain employs TRBV5-1 and TRBJ2-1, with 11 positions matching TRBD2. Germline-derived CDR1 and CDR2 are SGHRS and YFSETQ. Trimming took 8 bases from V and 6 from J; bases not matched to a gene: 16. The length of the CDR3 is 17 residues. The CDR3 bases are TGCGCCAGTAGTATCAAGCCTCCCGGGACTAGCGGCAATGAGCAGTTCTTC. As protein: CASSIKPPGTSGNEQFF.

This clone was seen only once. The chain uses TRBV6-5 and TRBJ2-7; D gene uncertain. Germline CDR1 MNHEY, CDR2 SVGAGI. The CDR3 consists of 14 residues. The V gene lost 0 bases and the J gene lost 7 bases, with 13 bases spanning the gap. The CDR3: CASSYSAAYGEQYF. The CDR3 nucleotides read TGTGCCAGCAGTTACTCGGCAGCTTATGGGGAGCAGTACTTC.

This clone appeared a single time. The J gene is TRBJ1-3, the V gene TRBV18, with D unresolved. V was trimmed by 5 bases and J by 0 bases, leaving 5 bases between them. Per the germline V gene, CDR1 is KGHSH and CDR2 is LQKENI. CDR3 length equals 13 residues. The CDR3 nucleotides are TGTGCCAGCTCAACTTCCTCTGGAAACACCATATATTTT. This translates into CASSTSSGNTIYF.

The rearrangement joins TRBV4-3 to TRBJ2-5, with 12 bases fitting TRBD2. Germline loops: CDR1 LGHNA, CDR2 YSLEER. The CDR3 sequence is 15 residues long. Unmatched junction bases numbered 4, after V lost 1 base and J lost 7 bases. In DNA form, the CDR3 reads TGCGCCAGCAGCCAAGGAAGACTAGCGGGAGCGACCCAGTACTTC. This codes for CASSQGRLAGATQYF.

CDR3 in DNA: TGTGCCACCATGATCCGGGACATACCTCCATGCACAGATACGCAGTATTTT. It encodes CATMIRDIPPCTDTQYF. The rearrangement joins TRBV15 to TRBJ2-3, with D possibly matching TRBD1 (6 bases). This CDR3 spans 17 amino acids. Between the trimmed V and J ends, which lost 7 bases and 1 base, there was a span of 21 bases. Germline values: CDR1 LNHNV, CDR2 YYDKDF (reference sequence).

The chain is built from TRBV15 and TRBJ2-3; either TRBD1 or TRBD2 may supply D (5 bases each). The CDR3 is made up of 16 amino acids. Germline V lookup: CDR1 LNHNV, CDR2 YYDKDF (reference sequence). V lost 0 bases and J lost 4, with 14 bases in between. The CDR3: CATSRERQGASDTQYF. CDR3 DNA: TGTGCCACCAGCAGAGAACGGCAGGGAGCTTCAGATACGCAGTATTTT.

V and J are TRBV4-3 and TRBJ2-3, with 7 bases lining up with TRBD2. This CDR3 is 20 amino acids long. The V and J ends lost 0 bases and 0 bases, in that order; junction bases with no gene match: 15. The germline CDR1 and CDR2 sequences are LGHNA and YSLEER. The CDR3 is CASSQDSRGLGAASTDTQYF. CDR3 nucleotides: TGCGCCAGCAGCCAAGATAGTCGAGGACTAGGGGCCGCTAGCACAGATACGCAGTATTTT.

The CDR3 loop reads CASRPRTGLYEQYF. The CDR3 coding sequence is TGTGCCAGTAGGCCCCGGACAGGGCTTTACGAGCAGTACTTC. J is TRBJ2-5 and V is TRBV19; 8 bases agree with TRBD1. The J call may be wrong; the DNA end is better matched by TRBJ2-7. The CDR3 is 14 residues long. Germline CDR1 reads LNHDA; CDR2 reads SQIVND (reference sequence).

The chain employs TRBV29-1 and TRBJ2-2; D unresolved. CDR3 length: 14 residues. CDR1 SQVTM and CDR2 ANQGSEA come from the germline V gene. V shed 4 bases and J shed 9 bases, with 18 bases lying between them. CDR3 protein: CSVVRPPNTRELFF. The CDR3 bases are TGCAGCGTTGTGCGGCCCCCGAACACTCGGGAGCTGTTTTTT.

This chain links TRBV28 with TRBJ1-4, with D perhaps matching TRBD1 (6 bases). The germline CDR1 and CDR2 sequences are MDHEN and SYDVKM. The CDR3 is made up of 19 amino acids. Trimming shortened V by 1 base and J by 4 bases, and 22 bases separated the two germline ends. Written as DNA, the CDR3 is TGTGCCAGCAGTTTATCTCGCGTATCGGGGGGCAGGATTAATGAAAAACTGTTTTTT. Its translation is CASSLSRVSGGRINEKLFF.

The chain joins TRBV28 to TRBJ2-7; 8 bases align to TRBD2. Germline loops: CDR1 MDHEN, CDR2 SYDVKM. Unmatched junction bases numbered 9, after V lost 5 bases and J lost 0 bases. This CDR3 is 16 amino acids long. CDR3 bases: TGTGCCAGCAGTGGTCAGACTAGCGCACACTCCTACGAGCAGTACTTC. Its translation is CASSGQTSAHSYEQYF.

The chain links TRBV19 to TRBJ1-2; perhaps TRBD1 as D (5 bases). Germline V gene data show CDR1 as LNHDA and CDR2 as SQIVND (reference sequence). Between the trimmed V and J ends, which lost 5 bases and 2 bases, there was a span of 18 bases. The CDR3 has 16 amino acids. This CDR3 reads CASSPTRRGTNYGYTF. The DNA of the CDR3 is TGTGCCAGTAGTCCAACCCGCCGGGGGACCAACTATGGCTACACCTTC.

J is TRBJ2-1 and V is TRBV7-9; 8 bases align to TRBD1. J lost 6 bases, V lost 7 bases, and 8 bases had no gene match. Germline CDR1 and CDR2: SEHNR and FQNEAQ (reference sequence). This CDR3 region has 14 residues. The CDR3 DNA reads as TGTGCCAGCAACCCCGGGACAGGTAGCAATGAGCAGTTCTTC. The encoded protein is CASNPGTGSNEQFF.

This clone occurred once. The chain links TRBV12-5 to TRBJ1-4; no firm D call. CDR3 length: 15 residues. In germline, CDR1 is LGHNT, CDR2 FRNRAP. Deletions cut 5 bases from V and 2 bases from J, with 12 bases between. The DNA for the CDR3 is TGTGCTAGTGGTCGCCCGACGGTTACTAATGAAAAACTGTTTTTT. This codes for CASGRPTVTNEKLFF.

The CDR3 sequence: CASSIPTPSGIGETQYF. The CDR3 DNA reads TGTGCCAGTAGTATCCCCACCCCAAGCGGGATAGGGGAGACCCAGTACTTC. The V and J genes are TRBV19 and TRBJ2-5; 7 nucleotides agree with TRBD2. This CDR3 comprises 17 residues. Looked up from germline, CDR1 is LNHDA and CDR2 is SQIVND (reference sequence). V was pared by 3 bases and J by 5 bases, with 15 bases of the junction left unmatched. The variable domain in full, completed from reference TRBV19 and TRBJ2-5, reads DGGITQSPKYLFRKEGQNVTLSCEQNLNHDAMYWYRQDPGQGLRLIYYSQIVNDFQKGDIAEGYSVSREKKESFPLTVTSAQKNPTAFYLCASSIPTPSGIGETQYFGPGTRLLVL.

As to this clone: Distinct nucleotide sequences in the sample also encode this CDR3. The chain uses TRBV18 and TRBJ2-7, with 15 positions matching TRBD2. The J segment lost 1 base and the V segment lost 8 bases, leaving 9 bases of the junction unmatched. Germline V gene lookup returns CDR1 KGHSH and CDR2 LQKENI. This CDR3 is built from 17 residues. The CDR3 spells CASTTGLAGGRSYEQYF. The CDR3 DNA sequence: TGTGCCAGCACAACCGGACTAGCGGGAGGGAGGTCCTACGAGCAGTACTTC.

This clone occurred a few times. The chain is built from TRBV7-9 and TRBJ2-7; D is possibly TRBD2 (5 bases). Trimming pared 1 base from V and 1 base from J, leaving 8 bases between. The CDR3 extends over 14 amino acids. Germline assignment: CDR1 SEHNR and CDR2 FQNEAQ (reference sequence). In DNA form, the CDR3 reads TGTGCCAGCAGCTTAGGGATAGCGTCCTACGAGCAGTACTTC. Protein: CASSLGIASYEQYF.

V gene TRBV7-2 combines with J gene TRBJ1-5; tentatively, D is TRBD1 (6 bases). Trimming shortened V by 3 bases and J by 5 bases, and 14 bases separated the two germline ends. Germline V lookup: CDR1 SGHTA, CDR2 FQGNSA. The CDR3 is 15 amino acids. The CDR3 spells CASSFPGRGHQPQHF. CDR3 sequence (DNA): TGTGCCAGCAGCTTCCCGGGACGGGGGCATCAGCCCCAGCATTTT.

The chain combines TRBV11-3 with TRBJ2-2; D ambiguous. V was cut by 0 bases and J by 5 bases, with 4 bases left in between. The CDR3 loop spans 13 amino acids. Per germline, CDR1 SGHNT and CDR2 YENEEA. CDR3 protein: CASSLEGTGELFF. CDR3 bases: TGTGCCAGCAGCTTAGAGGGAACCGGGGAGCTGTTTTTT.

This clone is labeled medium-sized. This sequence joins TRBV7-9 and TRBJ1-1; tentatively, D is TRBD1 (6 bases). V was shortened by 0 bases and J by 1 base, with 12 bases between the two germline ends. This CDR3 contains 16 residues. Germline V gene lookup returns CDR1 SEHNR and CDR2 FQNEAQ (reference sequence). The CDR3 DNA reads as TGTGCCAGCAGCTTAGCGCCCGGGACACCGAACACTGAAGCTTTCTTT. Its translation is CASSLAPGTPNTEAFF. Drawing the rest from reference TRBV7-9 and TRBJ1-1, the complete variable domain is DTGVSQNPRHKITKRGQNVTFRCDPISEHNRLYWYRQTLGQGPEFLTYFQNEAQLEKSRLLSDRFSAERPKGSFSTLEIQRTEQGDSAMYLCASSLAPGTPNTEAFFGQGTRLTVV.

A single count supports this clone. V is TRBV28 and J is TRBJ2-2, with TRBD2 matching 10 bases. Trimming at V came to 6 bases and at J to 4 bases, leaving 8 bases not matched to a gene. Germline CDR1 MDHEN, CDR2 SYDVKM. The CDR3 consists of 16 residues. CDR3 in DNA: TGTGCCAGCAGCCCCAGCGGGAGGGGTCGCACCGGGGAGCTGTTTTTT. Its protein product is CASSPSGRGRTGELFF.

The chain has TRBV11-1 and TRBJ2-7, with 8 bases fitting TRBD1. This CDR3 has 16 amino acids. With V trimmed by 1 base and J by 1 base, 6 bases remained unmatched. Germline CDR1 reads SGHAT; CDR2 reads FQDESV (reference sequence). DNA for the CDR3: TGTGCCAGCAGCTTAGAGAGCAGGGGGCAGTCCTACGAGCAGTACTTC. It encodes CASSLESRGQSYEQYF.

This clone was seen only once. This CDR3 is CASSLRTSSSYNEQFF. CDR3 bases: TGTGCCAGCAGCTTACGTACTAGTTCATCCTACAATGAGCAGTTCTTC. This chain connects TRBV7-2 to TRBJ2-1; the D gene is possibly TRBD2 (5 bases). The germline V gene encodes CDR1 SGHTA and CDR2 FQGNSA. Trimming pared 2 bases from V and 1 base from J, leaving 12 bases between. The CDR3 length is 16 residues.

This clone was picked up one time. The chain has TRBV6-5 and TRBJ2-1, with D perhaps TRBD2 (6 bases). CDR1 and CDR2 from the germline V gene are MNHEY and SVGAGI. The ends were cut back, 6 bases at V and 2 bases at J, with 11 bases in the middle. The CDR3 totals 14 residues. The CDR3 bases are TGTGCCAGCAGAGGGACTTACACCTACAATGAGCAGTTCTTC. Amino acids: CASRGTYTYNEQFF.

The gene calls are TRBV4-2 and TRBJ2-5, with TRBD2 matching 10 bases. The DNA end lines up better with TRBJ2-7; the J call may be wrong. The CDR3 is made up of 14 amino acids. Looked up from germline, CDR1 is LGHNA and CDR2 is YNFKEQ. The CDR3 sequence is CASSPSGSQYEQYF. The CDR3 DNA reads TGTGCCAGCAGCCCTAGCGGGAGTCAGTACGAGCAGTACTTC.

This clone was found a few times. The V and J genes are TRBV4-3 and TRBJ2-7, with 11 bases fitting TRBD2. This CDR3 spans 14 amino acids. Germline CDR1 LGHNA, CDR2 YSLEER. The ends lost 8 bases at V and 6 bases at J; junction bases unmatched: 9. DNA for the CDR3: TGCGCCAGCGGTACTAGCGGGAGTCAGCCCGAGCAGTACTTC. Amino acids: CASGTSGSQPEQYF.

The J gene is TRBJ1-4, the V gene TRBV6-1, with TRBD1 as a possible D gene (5 bases). This CDR3 region has 14 residues. Germline V gene data show CDR1 as MNHNS and CDR2 as SASEGT. V was shortened by 5 bases and J by 8 bases, with 15 bases between the two germline ends. CDR3 coding DNA: TGTGCCAGCAGTCCCGGCGGGGGGTTCGAAAAACTGTTTTTT. Amino acid sequence: CASSPGGGFEKLFF.

This clone was recorded only once. This rearrangement joins TRBV29-1 to TRBJ2-7; the match to TRBD2 covers 7 bases. CDR3 length: 13 amino acids. V gave up 6 bases and J gave up 0 bases; unmatched junction bases: 5. The germline CDR1 and CDR2 sequences are SQVTM and ANQGSEA. CDR3 loop: CSVYGGSSYEQYF. CDR3 nucleotide sequence: TGCAGCGTCTACGGGGGGAGCTCCTACGAGCAGTACTTC.

V and J are TRBV11-2 and TRBJ2-7; no clear D. The CDR3 consists of 13 residues. V gave up 3 bases and J gave up 2 bases, with 8 bases separating them. Per germline, CDR1 SGHAT and CDR2 FQNNGV. The chain's CDR3 is CASSFVRTYEQYF. CDR3 bases: TGTGCCAGCAGCTTCGTCAGAACCTACGAGCAGTACTTC.

In DNA form, the CDR3 reads TGCGCCAGCAGCTCTGGGACTAGCGGATACCTATCGGGCTACGAGCAGTACTTC. This codes for CASSSGTSGYLSGYEQYF. This chain connects TRBV5-1 to TRBJ2-5, with TRBD2 matching 11 bases. The DNA end favors TRBJ2-7, so the J call may be wrong. CDR3 length: 18 residues. CDR1 SGHRS and CDR2 YFSETQ come from the germline V gene.

The V gene is TRBV18, the J gene TRBJ1-5; D remains ambiguous. V lost 5 bases and J 3 bases, leaving 17 bases between the germline ends. The CDR3 length is 16 residues. CDR1 is KGHSH, CDR2 LQKENI, per germline. This CDR3 is CASSSAHGSPNQPQHF. CDR3 DNA: TGTGCCAGCTCATCGGCCCACGGCAGTCCCAATCAGCCCCAGCATTTT.

The chain recombines TRBV14 with TRBJ2-1; 9 bases agree with TRBD1. J gave up 5 bases and V 4 bases, and 6 bases lay outside the gene matches. In germline, CDR1 is SGHDN, CDR2 FVKESK. CDR3 length: 15 amino acids. CDR3 sequence reads: CASSPPGQGNNEQFF. The CDR3 DNA reads TGTGCCAGCAGCCCTCCGGGACAGGGAAACAATGAGCAGTTCTTC.